Listed here is a single T cell receptor (beta chain). The antigen is unknown. Among the donors, all were Caucasian adults who lived in Nashville, Tennessee. These data originate in a study of shared clonotypes between healthy human individuals. The trim removed 1 base at V and 1 base at J, leaving 2 bases unmatched. This CDR3 has 16 amino acids. Germline CDR1 and CDR2: SGHTA and FQGNSA. Profiling relied on immunoSEQ multiplex PCR, and the TCRdb table lists in-frame clones only, not all of them. The table records about half a million clones, almost 80% of them present only once. Regarding the study as a whole: The sole specimen, blood, was sampled, and tissue repertoires likely differ. Sequencing depth was a factor that was expected to affect clonotype sharing among donors.

The origin of this receptor is a woman in her thirties or forties in good health. Some clones in this sample may be carry-over from other donors' samples. Specimen: PBMCs. The chain is built from TRBV7-2 and TRBJ2-3; 10 bases match TRBD2. The CDR3 region is CASSLEAGGRTDTQYF. CDR3 nucleotide sequence: TGTGCCAGCAGCTTAGAAGCGGGAGGGCGCACAGATACGCAGTATTTT.